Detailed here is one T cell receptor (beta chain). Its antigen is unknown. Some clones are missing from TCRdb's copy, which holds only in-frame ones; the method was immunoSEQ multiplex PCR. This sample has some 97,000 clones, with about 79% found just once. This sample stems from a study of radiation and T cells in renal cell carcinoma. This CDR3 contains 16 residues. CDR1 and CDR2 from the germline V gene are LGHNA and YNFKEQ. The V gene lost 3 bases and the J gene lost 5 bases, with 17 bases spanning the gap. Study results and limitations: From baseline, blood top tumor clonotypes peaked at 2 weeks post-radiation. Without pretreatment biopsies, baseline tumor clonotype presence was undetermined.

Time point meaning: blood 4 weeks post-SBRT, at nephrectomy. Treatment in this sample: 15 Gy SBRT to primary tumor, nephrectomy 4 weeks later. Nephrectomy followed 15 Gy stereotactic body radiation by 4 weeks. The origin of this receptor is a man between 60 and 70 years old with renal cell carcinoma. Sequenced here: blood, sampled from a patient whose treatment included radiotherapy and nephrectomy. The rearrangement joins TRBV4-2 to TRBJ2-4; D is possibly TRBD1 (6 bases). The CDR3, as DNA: TGTGCCAGCAGCCATAGTAGGAACAGGGCCGAAAACATTCAGTACTTC. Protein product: CASSHSRNRAENIQYF.